The source of this T cell receptor beta chain is a study of beta chain features in type 1 diabetes. V shed 5 bases, J shed 7 bases, and the junction held 13 bases outside the gene matches. This CDR3 has 15 amino acids. Germline CDR1 and CDR2: MDHEN and SYDVKM. Study conclusions and caveats: In all four CD4+ subsets, TCRB CDR3 length was significantly, moderately reduced in type 1 diabetes. In these data, an HLA type influence on TCRB rearrangement remained unresolved.

Since all of the isolated RNA was reverse transcribed, expressed TCRB transcripts were what got sequenced. Mean read depth for naive, central memory and regulatory T cell samples was 3.5 million or so reads. Assay used: immunoSEQ multiplex PCR; TCRdb lists only in-frame clones, some missing. The repertoire includes more than 100,000 clones, 25% to 35% of them detected once, and approximately 0.5% sits in the top ten. Sorting with CD45RO/CCR7/CD25/CD127/CD95/CD27 yielded naive, central memory, regulatory and stem-like memory CD4+ cells. The authors obtained over 98% purity in all sorted populations. Remarks on this clone: Its target is unknown.

The chain carries TRBV28 and TRBJ2-7, with TRBD1 matching 8 bases. The sample comprised central memory CD4+ T cells from blood. The TCR sequence derives from a woman between 18 and 30 years old with type 1 diabetes. CDR3 nucleotide sequence: TGTGCCAGCAGTCCAATGGACAGGGATGACGGGGAGCAGTACTTC. It is translated as CASSPMDRDDGEQYF.